This T cell receptor (beta chain) appears in the sequencing data of a study of regulatory T cells in long-lasting Graves disease. Study-wide findings and caveats: Sharing of public clonotypes was greater in persistent patients (around 2,500) than in new patients (around 1,000).

About this clonotype itself: Its cognate antigen is unknown.

Combining iRepertoire HTBI primers with Arm-PCR of CDR3 regions, the authors built TCR beta libraries. TCRdb re-derived calls from the multiplex PCR reads in MiXCR, one entry per CDR3 protein. The sample comprises some 470,000 distinct CDR3 sequences, approximately 21% of which are singletons, and roughly 7.7% rests with the top ten. Indicated time point: persistent/refractory GD, antithyroid drugs over 5 years with positive TRAb. The authors made the TCR library using RNA they extracted from PBMCs. This TCR came from a female donor with Graves disease. The starting material was peripheral blood mononuclear cells (PBMCs), obtained when the disease was refractory, from a patient treated with antithyroid drugs.

CDR3 nucleotide sequence: TGTGCCACCCGGCCAACCAACTCTGGAAACACCATATATTTT. Protein: CATRPTNSGNTIYF. The gene calls are TRBV19 and TRBJ1-3; D is undetermined. Deletions cut 10 bases from V and 0 bases from J, with 13 bases between. The CDR3 runs to 14 residues. The germline gives CDR1 LNHDA, CDR2 SQIVND (reference sequence).